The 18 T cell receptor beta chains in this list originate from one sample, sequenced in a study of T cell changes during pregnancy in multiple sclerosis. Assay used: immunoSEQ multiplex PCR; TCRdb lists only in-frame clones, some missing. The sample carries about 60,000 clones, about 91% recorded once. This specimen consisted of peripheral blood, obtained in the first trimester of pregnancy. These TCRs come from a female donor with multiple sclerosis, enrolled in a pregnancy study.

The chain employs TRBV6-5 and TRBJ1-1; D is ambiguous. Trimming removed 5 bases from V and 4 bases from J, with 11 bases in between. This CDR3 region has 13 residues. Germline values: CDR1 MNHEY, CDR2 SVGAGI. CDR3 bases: TGTGCCAGCAGTCCCGGGGTGACCACTGAAGCTTTCTTT. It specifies CASSPGVTTEAFF.

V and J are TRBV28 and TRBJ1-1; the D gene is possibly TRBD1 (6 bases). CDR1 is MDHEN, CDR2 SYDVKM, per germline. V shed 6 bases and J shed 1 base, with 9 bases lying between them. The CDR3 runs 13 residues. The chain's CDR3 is CASRTQGNTEAFF. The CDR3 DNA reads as TGTGCCAGCAGAACACAGGGGAACACTGAAGCTTTCTTT.

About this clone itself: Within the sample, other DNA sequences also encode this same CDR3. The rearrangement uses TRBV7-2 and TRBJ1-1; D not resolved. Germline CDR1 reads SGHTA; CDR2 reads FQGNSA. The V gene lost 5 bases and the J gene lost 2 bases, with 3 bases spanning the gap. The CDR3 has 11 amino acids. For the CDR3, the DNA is TGTGCCAGCAGCCTTAACACTGAAGCTTTCTTT. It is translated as CASSLNTEAFF.

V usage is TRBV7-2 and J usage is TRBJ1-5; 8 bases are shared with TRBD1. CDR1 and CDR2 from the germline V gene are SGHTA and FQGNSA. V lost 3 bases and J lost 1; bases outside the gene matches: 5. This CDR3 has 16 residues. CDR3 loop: CASSFRGRESNQPQHF. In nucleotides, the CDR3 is TGTGCCAGCAGCTTCAGGGGGCGCGAGAGCAATCAGCCCCAGCATTTT.

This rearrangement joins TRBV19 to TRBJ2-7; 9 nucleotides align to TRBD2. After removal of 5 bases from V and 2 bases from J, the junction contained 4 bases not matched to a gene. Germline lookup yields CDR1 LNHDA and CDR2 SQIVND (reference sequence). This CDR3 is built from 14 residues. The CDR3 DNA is TGTGCCAGTAGTCTGGGACTAGCCACCTACGAGCAGTACTTC. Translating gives CASSLGLATYEQYF.

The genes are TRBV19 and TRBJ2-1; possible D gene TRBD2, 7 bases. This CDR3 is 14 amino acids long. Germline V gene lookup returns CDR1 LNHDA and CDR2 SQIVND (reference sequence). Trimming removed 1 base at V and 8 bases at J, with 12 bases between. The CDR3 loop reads CASSIAGAGDEQFF. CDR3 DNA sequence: TGTGCCAGTAGTATAGCGGGGGCGGGGGATGAGCAGTTCTTC. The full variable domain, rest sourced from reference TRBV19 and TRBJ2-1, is DGGITQSPKYLFRKEGQNVTLSCEQNLNHDAMYWYRQDPGQGLRLIYYSQIVNDFQKGDIAEGYSVSREKKESFPLTVTSAQKNPTAFYLCASSIAGAGDEQFFGPGTRLTVL.

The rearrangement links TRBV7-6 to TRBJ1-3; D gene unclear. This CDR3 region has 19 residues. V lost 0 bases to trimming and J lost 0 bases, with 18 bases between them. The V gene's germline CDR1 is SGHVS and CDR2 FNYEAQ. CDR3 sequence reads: CASSLARRAGASSGNTIYF. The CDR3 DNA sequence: TGTGCCAGCAGCTTAGCGCGAAGAGCAGGCGCCTCCTCTGGAAACACCATATATTTT.

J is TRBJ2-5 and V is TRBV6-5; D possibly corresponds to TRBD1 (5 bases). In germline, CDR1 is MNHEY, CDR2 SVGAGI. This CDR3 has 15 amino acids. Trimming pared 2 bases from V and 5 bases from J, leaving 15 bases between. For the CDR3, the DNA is TGTGCCAGCAGTTACGAGGCAGGGCCTGGGGAGACCCAGTACTTC. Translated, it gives CASSYEAGPGETQYF.

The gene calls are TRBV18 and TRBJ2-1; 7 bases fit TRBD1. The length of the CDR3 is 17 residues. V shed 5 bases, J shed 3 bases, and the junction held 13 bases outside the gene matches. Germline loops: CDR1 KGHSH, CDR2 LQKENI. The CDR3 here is CASSALPGQSHYNEQFF. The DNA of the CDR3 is TGTGCCAGCTCAGCACTCCCGGGACAGTCCCACTACAATGAGCAGTTCTTC. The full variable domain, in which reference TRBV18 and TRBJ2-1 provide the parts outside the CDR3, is NAGVMQNPRHLVRRRGQEARLRCSPMKGHSHVYWYRQLPEEGLKFMVYLQKENIIDESGMPKERFSAEFPKEGPSILRIQQVVRGDSAAYFCASSALPGQSHYNEQFFGPGTRLTVL.

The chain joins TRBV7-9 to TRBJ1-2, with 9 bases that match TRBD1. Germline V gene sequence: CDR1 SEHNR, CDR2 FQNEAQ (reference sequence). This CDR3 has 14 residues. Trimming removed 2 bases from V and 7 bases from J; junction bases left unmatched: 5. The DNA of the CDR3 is TGTGCCAGCAGCTTATTAGACAGGGGGTTTGGCTACACCTTC. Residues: CASSLLDRGFGYTF.

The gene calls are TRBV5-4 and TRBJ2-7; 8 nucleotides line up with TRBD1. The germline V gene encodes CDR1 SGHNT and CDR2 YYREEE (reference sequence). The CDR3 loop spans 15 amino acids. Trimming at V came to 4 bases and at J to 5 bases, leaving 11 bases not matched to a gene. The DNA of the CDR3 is TGTGCCAGCAGCCTACTCGTGGGGACAGGCGACGAGCAGTACTTC. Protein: CASSLLVGTGDEQYF.

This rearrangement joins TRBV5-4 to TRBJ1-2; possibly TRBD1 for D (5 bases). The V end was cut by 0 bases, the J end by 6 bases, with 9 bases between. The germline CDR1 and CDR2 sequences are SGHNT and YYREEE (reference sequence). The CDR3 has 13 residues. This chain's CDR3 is CASSLVRGHGYTF. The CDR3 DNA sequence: TGTGCCAGCAGCTTGGTTAGGGGCCATGGCTACACCTTC.

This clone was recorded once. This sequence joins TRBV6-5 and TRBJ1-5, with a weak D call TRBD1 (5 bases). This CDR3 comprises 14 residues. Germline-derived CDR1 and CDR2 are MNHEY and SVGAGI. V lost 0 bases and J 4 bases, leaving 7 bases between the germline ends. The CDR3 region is CASSYSGANQPQHF. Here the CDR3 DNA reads TGTGCCAGCAGTTACTCAGGGGCAAATCAGCCCCAGCATTTT.

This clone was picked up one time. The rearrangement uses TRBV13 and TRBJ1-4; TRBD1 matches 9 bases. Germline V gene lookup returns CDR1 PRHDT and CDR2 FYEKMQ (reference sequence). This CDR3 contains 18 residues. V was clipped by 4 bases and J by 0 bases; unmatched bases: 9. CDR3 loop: CASSSQRDRVATNEKLFF. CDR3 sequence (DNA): TGTGCCAGCAGCTCCCAGCGGGACAGGGTAGCAACTAATGAAAAACTGTTTTTT.

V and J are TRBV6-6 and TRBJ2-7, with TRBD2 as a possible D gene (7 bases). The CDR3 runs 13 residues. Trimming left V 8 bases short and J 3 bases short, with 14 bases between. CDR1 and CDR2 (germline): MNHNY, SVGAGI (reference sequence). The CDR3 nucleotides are TGTGCCAGCGCGAGGGGGGGGAGCTACGAGCAGTACTTC. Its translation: CASARGGSYEQYF.

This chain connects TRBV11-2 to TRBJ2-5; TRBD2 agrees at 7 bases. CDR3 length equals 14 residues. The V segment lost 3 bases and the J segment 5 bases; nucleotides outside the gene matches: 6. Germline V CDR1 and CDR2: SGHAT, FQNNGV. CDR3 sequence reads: CASSFTSEVETQYF. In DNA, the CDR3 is TGTGCCAGCAGCTTTACTAGCGAGGTCGAGACCCAGTACTTC. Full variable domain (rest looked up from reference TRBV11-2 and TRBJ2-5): EAGVAQSPRYKIIEKRQSVAFWCNPISGHATLYWYQQILGQGPKLLIQFQNNGVVDDSQLPKDRFSAERLKGVDSTLKIQPAKLEDSAVYLCASSFTSEVETQYFGPGTRLLVL.

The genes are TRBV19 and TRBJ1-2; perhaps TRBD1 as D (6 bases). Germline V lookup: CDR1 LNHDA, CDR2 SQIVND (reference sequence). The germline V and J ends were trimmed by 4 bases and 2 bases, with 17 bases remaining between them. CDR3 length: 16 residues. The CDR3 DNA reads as TGTGCCAGTAGTACCCAACAACCCCAGGGGAACTATGGCTACACCTTC. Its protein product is CASSTQQPQGNYGYTF.

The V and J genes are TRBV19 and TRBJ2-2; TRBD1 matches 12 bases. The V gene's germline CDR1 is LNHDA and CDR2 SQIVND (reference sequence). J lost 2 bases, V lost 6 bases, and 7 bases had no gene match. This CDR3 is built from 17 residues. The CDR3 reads CASSRGGQGANTGELFF. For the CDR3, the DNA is TGTGCCAGTAGCCGAGGGGGACAGGGGGCAAACACCGGGGAGCTGTTTTTT.